These 29 T cell receptor beta chains were all obtained from the same sample, sequenced in a study of CD8+ T cells in alopecia areata. As the sequencing template, cDNA was produced by extracting RNA and reverse transcribing it. Clones were sequenced by immunoSEQ multiplex PCR, and TCRdb holds only the in-frame ones, with some missing. The sample consists of over 90,000 clones, around 84% of them appearing once. Indicated treatment: oral pan-JAK inhibitor, 5-10 mg twice daily. This specimen was CD8+ T cells sorted from blood, taken at approximately week 31, from a patient treated with tofacitinib. These receptors were collected from a human donor with alopecia areata.

The chain carries TRBV9 and TRBJ2-1; TRBD2 might be the D (6 bases). Germline V gene sequence: CDR1 SGDLS, CDR2 YYNGEE. The CDR3 has 13 amino acids. Trimming left V 3 bases short and J 8 bases short, with 12 bases between. The CDR3, as DNA: TGTGCCAGCAGCGAACTAGGGGAGGATGAGCAGTTCTTC. Amino acid sequence: CASSELGEDEQFF.

The rearrangement uses TRBV6-5 and TRBJ2-7, with TRBD2 as a possible D gene (6 bases). The V end was cut by 5 bases, the J end by 2 bases, with 16 bases between. Germline V CDR1 and CDR2: MNHEY, SVGAGI. CDR3 length equals 15 residues. CDR3 sequence: CASSNRDSPTYEQYF. The CDR3 DNA sequence: TGTGCCAGCAGTAATAGGGACTCACCTACCTACGAGCAGTACTTC.

This chain uses TRBV7-9 with TRBJ2-7; 9 nucleotides agree with TRBD2. This CDR3 region has 15 residues. Germline V lookup: CDR1 SEHNR, CDR2 FQNEAQ (reference sequence). With 1 base clipped from V and 3 bases from J, the junction kept 4 bases outside the gene matches. CDR3 DNA sequence: TGTGCCAGCAGCTTAGAAGCACTAGCGGGCTACGAGCAGTACTTC. Protein sequence: CASSLEALAGYEQYF.

In the case of this clone: The identical CDR3 is also encoded by other nucleotide sequences in the sample. The chain has TRBV19 and TRBJ2-2, with D hard to call. CDR1 LNHDA and CDR2 SQIVND come from the germline V gene (reference sequence). The CDR3 runs to 10 residues. The germline V and J ends were trimmed by 6 bases and 7 bases, with 3 bases remaining between them. CDR3 sequence reads: CASRGGELFF. The CDR3 DNA follows: TGTGCCAGTAGAGGCGGGGAGCTGTTTTTT.

This chain links TRBV5-1 with TRBJ2-7; tentative D call: TRBD1 (6 bases). This CDR3 comprises 15 residues. Germline V lookup: CDR1 SGHRS, CDR2 YFSETQ. V gave up 0 bases and J gave up 4 bases, with 14 bases separating them. The CDR3 protein is CASSLVDRTNYEQYF. The CDR3 nucleotides read TGCGCCAGCAGCTTGGTGGACAGAACCAATTACGAGCAGTACTTC. Variable domain in full (rest from reference TRBV5-1 and TRBJ2-7): KAGVTQTPRYLIKTRGQQVTLSCSPISGHRSVSWYQQTPGQGLQFLFEYFSETQRNKGNFPGRFSGRQFSNSRSEMNVSTLELGDSALYLCASSLVDRTNYEQYFGPGTRLTVT.

The V and J genes are TRBV19 and TRBJ2-7; D possibly corresponds to TRBD1 (7 bases). This CDR3 is built from 15 residues. Germline loops: CDR1 LNHDA, CDR2 SQIVND (reference sequence). V dropped 3 bases and J dropped 2 bases, with 14 bases sitting between them. CDR3 bases: TGTGCCAGTAGTATGGCAGGGGGGTACACCTACGAGCAGTACTTC. The encoded protein is CASSMAGGYTYEQYF. The whole variable domain, filled in from reference TRBV19 and TRBJ2-7, reads DGGITQSPKYLFRKEGQNVTLSCEQNLNHDAMYWYRQDPGQGLRLIYYSQIVNDFQKGDIAEGYSVSREKKESFPLTVTSAQKNPTAFYLCASSMAGGYTYEQYFGPGTRLTVT.

The rearrangement uses TRBV7-2 and TRBJ2-1; 8 nucleotides align to TRBD2. Per the germline V gene, CDR1 is SGHTA and CDR2 is FQGNSA. V trimming: 3 bases; J trimming: 8 bases; junction bases outside the gene matches: 9. The CDR3 sequence is 15 residues long. Written as DNA, the CDR3 is TGTGCCAGCAGCTTTACCGGGGGGGCGGTGGATGAGCAGTTCTTC. Translated, it gives CASSFTGGAVDEQFF.

The chain links TRBV29-1 to TRBJ2-5; TRBD2 matches at 7 bases. With 3 bases clipped from V and 1 base from J, the junction kept 11 bases outside the gene matches. The germline V gene has CDR1 SQVTM and CDR2 ANQGSEA. This CDR3 is 16 amino acids long. The CDR3 nucleotides are TGCAGCGTTGACCTTCGGCAGGGACTACCCCAAGAGACCCAGTACTTC. This gives the protein CSVDLRQGLPQETQYF.

The chain uses TRBV13 and TRBJ1-1, with 7 nucleotides matching TRBD1. V shed 5 bases and J 0 bases; nucleotides not matched to a gene: 3. CDR1 is PRHDT, CDR2 FYEKMQ, per germline (reference sequence). This CDR3 is 14 amino acids long. CDR3: CASSGGQVNTEAFF. The DNA for the CDR3 is TGTGCCAGCAGCGGAGGACAGGTGAACACTGAAGCTTTCTTT.

The V call is TRBV9, the J call TRBJ2-3, with TRBD2 identical over 10 bases. Germline V gene lookup returns CDR1 SGDLS and CDR2 YYNGEE. The CDR3 contains 16 residues. V lost 0 bases and J lost 4; bases outside the gene matches: 5. The DNA for the CDR3 is TGTGCCAGCAGCGTAGTGTCTAGCGGGAGTGCAGATACGCAGTATTTT. Amino acids: CASSVVSSGSADTQYF.

The V call is TRBV29-1, the J call TRBJ2-3; 11 bases fit TRBD2. After removal of 4 bases from V and 5 bases from J, the junction contained 8 bases not matched to a gene. Germline CDR1 is SQVTM and CDR2 is ANQGSEA. The CDR3 is 15 residues long. The CDR3 DNA follows: TGCAGCGTTGTGATAGCGGGAGGGCCCCAAGATACGCAGTATTTT. Translating it yields CSVVIAGGPQDTQYF.

The chain joins TRBV27 to TRBJ2-3; D may be TRBD2 (7 bases). V dropped 3 bases and J dropped 4 bases, with 14 bases sitting between them. The CDR3 has 15 residues. Looked up from germline, CDR1 is MNHEY and CDR2 is SMNVEV (reference sequence). This CDR3 is CASSFFAGASDTQYF. The CDR3 nucleotides read TGTGCCAGCAGTTTTTTCGCGGGGGCCTCAGATACGCAGTATTTT.

This clone was counted a few times. This chain uses TRBV14 with TRBJ2-7, with D uncertain. CDR1 and CDR2 from the germline V gene are SGHDN and FVKESK. The CDR3 contains 17 residues. Trimming removed 3 bases at V and 2 bases at J, with 20 bases between. CDR3 sequence reads: CASSQARSSRTTYEQYF. Written as DNA, the CDR3 is TGTGCCAGCAGCCAGGCCCGTTCGAGCCGTACTACCTACGAGCAGTACTTC. Full variable domain (missing parts from reference TRBV14 and TRBJ2-7): EAGVTQFPSHSVIEKGQTVTLRCDPISGHDNLYWYRRVMGKEIKFLLHFVKESKQDESGMPNNRFLAERTGGTYSTLKVQPAELEDSGVYFCASSQARSSRTTYEQYFGPGTRLTVT.

The rearrangement uses TRBV27 and TRBJ2-1, with D uncertain. The CDR3 runs to 13 residues. Per germline, CDR1 MNHEY and CDR2 SMNVEV (reference sequence). V was pared by 3 bases and J by 8 bases, with 11 bases between. The CDR3 DNA is TGTGCCAGCAGTTTGATTTTTGGGGATGAGCAGTTCTTC. Protein: CASSLIFGDEQFF.

The rearrangement joins TRBV18 to TRBJ2-7; D may be TRBD1 (7 bases). CDR1 KGHSH and CDR2 LQKENI come from the germline V gene. The CDR3 extends over 15 amino acids. Trimming took off 6 bases at V and 3 bases at J, with 18 bases between the two ends. This chain's CDR3 is CASSYRGLSLYEQYF. CDR3 bases: TGTGCCAGCTCCTACAGGGGACTCTCCCTCTACGAGCAGTACTTC. The variable domain in full, completed from reference TRBV18 and TRBJ2-7, reads NAGVMQNPRHLVRRRGQEARLRCSPMKGHSHVYWYRQLPEEGLKFMVYLQKENIIDESGMPKERFSAEFPKEGPSILRIQQVVRGDSAAYFCASSYRGLSLYEQYFGPGTRLTVT.

The chain employs TRBV7-9 and TRBJ2-3, with D perhaps matching TRBD1 or TRBD2 (5 bases each). Trimming took 5 bases from V and 9 from J, leaving 18 bases between them. This CDR3 has 14 residues. Germline CDR1 is SEHNR and CDR2 is FQNEAQ (reference sequence). CDR3 nucleotides: TGTGCCAGCAGCCACCGGGACGTGGAGGTAACGCAGTATTTT. Its protein product is CASSHRDVEVTQYF.

The chain joins TRBV6-1 to TRBJ2-7; 7 positions agree with TRBD1. Germline V gives CDR1 MNHNS, CDR2 SASEGT. The CDR3 spans 14 residues. V shed 1 base and J 6 bases; nucleotides not matched to a gene: 6. The CDR3 DNA follows: TGTGCCAGCAGTGAAGGGGTAGGGGGCGGCGAGCAGTACTTC. The encoded protein is CASSEGVGGGEQYF.

The chain is built from TRBV4-2 and TRBJ2-3; D uncertain. The CDR3 runs to 15 residues. Germline values: CDR1 LGHNA, CDR2 YNFKEQ. V dropped 2 bases and J dropped 1 base, with 10 bases sitting between them. The CDR3 sequence: CASSQQHQRTDTQYF. CDR3 nucleotides: TGTGCCAGCAGCCAACAGCACCAACGCACAGATACGCAGTATTTT.

The chain joins TRBV5-4 to TRBJ1-2; D remains unclear. CDR3 length: 12 amino acids. V lost 7 bases, J lost 6 bases, and 13 bases lay in between. Germline V gene data show CDR1 as SGHNT and CDR2 as YYREEE (reference sequence). Here the CDR3 DNA reads TGTGCCAGCGGTGGAGGGTACGATGGCTACACCTTC. This sequence encodes CASGGGYDGYTF.

This clone was seen a single time. Additional DNA sequences in this sample encode the identical CDR3. The genes are TRBV27 and TRBJ2-2; tentatively, D is TRBD2 (5 bases). Looked up from germline, CDR1 is MNHEY and CDR2 is SMNVEV (reference sequence). The CDR3 runs 14 residues. The germline V and J ends were trimmed by 6 bases and 3 bases, with 11 bases remaining between them. The CDR3 here is CASSDKRYTGELFF. CDR3 in DNA: TGTGCCAGCAGCGACAAGCGGTACACCGGGGAGCTGTTTTTT.

V usage is TRBV12-2 and J usage is TRBJ1-1. TRBV12-2 corresponds to a pseudogene. The CDR3 is made up of 20 amino acids. CDR3 bases: TGTGCAAGTCGCTTTTTCCGTTCAGCAGGAACCCATAGGACGGACACTGAAGCTTTCTTT. It codes for CASRFFRSAGTHRTDTEAFF.

The J gene is TRBJ2-5, the V gene TRBV5-4, with 12 positions matching TRBD1. There are 18 residues in the CDR3. V was pared by 0 bases and J by 5 bases, with 11 bases of the junction left unmatched. From germline, CDR1 is SGHNT and CDR2 YYREEE (reference sequence). This CDR3 is CASSLVMGGTGGGETQYF. The CDR3 DNA sequence: TGTGCCAGCAGCTTGGTTATGGGAGGGACAGGGGGCGGCGAGACCCAGTACTTC.

The V and J genes are TRBV4-2 and TRBJ2-7; maybe TRBD2 (7 bases). The CDR3 loop spans 15 amino acids. V was cut by 0 bases and J by 5 bases, with 14 bases left in between. In germline, CDR1 is LGHNA, CDR2 YNFKEQ. The DNA of the CDR3 is TGTGCCAGCAGCCAAGAGCGGGGGCAACAAAACGAGCAGTACTTC. The encoded protein is CASSQERGQQNEQYF.

The J gene is TRBJ2-7, the V gene TRBV7-6; no clear D gene. The V end lost 5 bases, the J end lost 2 bases, and 10 bases lay between the germline ends. Germline V gene lookup returns CDR1 SGHVS and CDR2 FNYEAQ. This CDR3 is built from 13 residues. The CDR3 DNA reads TGTGCCAGCAGCCTAGAATTGCCCTACGAGCAGTACTTC. Protein: CASSLELPYEQYF.

The genes are TRBV23-1 and TRBJ2-7; TRBD1 might be the D (6 bases). TRBV23-1 is an open reading frame whose function is uncertain. The CDR3 consists of 15 residues. The ends were cut back, 0 bases at V and 9 bases at J, with 18 bases in the middle. The chain's CDR3 is CASSQSRDTRSGQYF. The CDR3 DNA follows: TGCGCCAGCAGTCAATCGAGGGACACCAGAAGCGGGCAGTACTTC.

The chain links TRBV10-2 to TRBJ2-7; 7 nucleotides agree with TRBD1. CDR3 length equals 13 residues. CDR1 WSHSY and CDR2 SAAADI come from the germline V gene. V was pared by 6 bases and J by 1 base, with 3 bases of the junction left unmatched. CDR3 amino acids: CASRQGYSYEQYF. DNA for the CDR3: TGCGCCAGCAGACAGGGGTATTCCTACGAGCAGTACTTC.

The rearrangement uses TRBV27 and TRBJ1-5; possibly TRBD1 for D (6 bases). Per the germline V gene, CDR1 is MNHEY and CDR2 is SMNVEV (reference sequence). Trimming took off 8 bases at V and 0 bases at J, with 17 bases between the two ends. The CDR3 runs 16 residues. CDR3 region: CASQDRGAYSNQPQHF. CDR3 DNA sequence: TGTGCCAGCCAGGATAGGGGGGCATATAGCAATCAGCCCCAGCATTTT.

This chain links TRBV15 with TRBJ1-1; D is possibly TRBD1 (5 bases). The CDR3 contains 15 residues. Trimming cost V 1 base and J 0 bases, with 9 bases left between them. Germline V gene lookup returns CDR1 LNHNV and CDR2 YYDKDF (reference sequence). The CDR3 nucleotides are TGTGCCACCAGCAGAGCGGGACCGTTGAACACTGAAGCTTTCTTT. Translated, it gives CATSRAGPLNTEAFF.

The chain couples TRBV29-1 to TRBJ2-7; 10 bases line up with TRBD2. Trimming removed 6 bases from V and 7 bases from J; junction bases left unmatched: 9. CDR1 SQVTM and CDR2 ANQGSEA come from the germline V gene. This CDR3 is 13 amino acids long. CDR3 nucleotide sequence: TGCAGCGTCTTTAGCGGGAGGCGCCAGGAGCAGTACTTC. Translation: CSVFSGRRQEQYF.